These 5 T cell receptor beta chains share one sample of origin, sequenced in a study of beta chain features in type 1 diabetes. Overall study results and limits: Type 1 diabetes patients had TCRB CDR3s that were shorter (moderately but significantly so) in all four CD4+ subsets.

Expressed TCRB transcripts got sequenced, as all isolated RNA was reverse transcribed. Generated by immunoSEQ multiplex PCR, the TCRdb table keeps only in-frame clones and is missing some. The profile covers approximately 160,000 clones, with roughly 60% appearing a single time and about 0.081% taken by the ten largest. The antigens of these receptors remain unknown. Material: naive CD4+ T cells from blood. The receptors were sampled from a man aged 25-45 years with type 1 diabetes.

Of note for this clone: At the DNA level, this CDR3 is encoded by other sequences in the same sample as well. The chain combines TRBV7-2 with TRBJ1-5, with unresolved D. This CDR3 has 14 residues. V was shortened by 0 bases and J by 1 base, with 4 bases between the two germline ends. Germline V gene data show CDR1 as SGHTA and CDR2 as FQGNSA. The CDR3 bases are TGTGCCAGCAGCTTAGCAGGGAGCAATCAGCCCCAGCATTTT. This codes for CASSLAGSNQPQHF.

The J gene is TRBJ2-3, the V gene TRBV5-1; D possibly corresponds to TRBD1 (5 bases). The length of the CDR3 is 15 residues. Germline V gene sequence: CDR1 SGHRS, CDR2 YFSETQ. Trimming removed 0 bases from V and 0 bases from J, with 8 bases in between. The CDR3 here is CASSLGQGSTDTQYF. In nucleotides, the CDR3 is TGCGCCAGCAGCTTGGGGCAGGGAAGCACAGATACGCAGTATTTT. Together with reference TRBV5-1 and TRBJ2-3, the CDR3 gives the full variable domain: KAGVTQTPRYLIKTRGQQVTLSCSPISGHRSVSWYQQTPGQGLQFLFEYFSETQRNKGNFPGRFSGRQFSNSRSEMNVSTLELGDSALYLCASSLGQGSTDTQYFGPGTRLTVL.

V usage is TRBV29-1 and J usage is TRBJ2-5, with TRBD1 matching 9 bases. The DNA end favors TRBJ2-7, so the J call may be wrong. Germline-derived CDR1 and CDR2 are SQVTM and ANQGSEA. The CDR3 consists of 13 residues. This CDR3 is CSVAGTGIYEQYF. In DNA form, the CDR3 reads TGCAGCGTGGCCGGGACAGGGATCTACGAGCAGTACTTC.

This clone was seen once. V and J are TRBV23-1 and TRBJ2-6, with TRBD1 matching 7 bases. TRBV23-1 is reported as an ORF; its role is uncertain. Germline trimming cut 2 bases from V and 2 bases from J; bases unmatched to any gene: 9. CDR3 length equals 18 residues. CDR3 nucleotides: TGCGCCAGCAGTCAAACGGGACAGAATCTTCCTGGGGCCAACGTCCTGACTTTC. Translated: CASSQTGQNLPGANVLTF.

The chain uses TRBV7-9 and TRBJ1-1, with D tentatively TRBD1 (6 bases). The germline V gene has CDR1 SEHNR and CDR2 FQNEAQ (reference sequence). This CDR3 is built from 13 residues. V was clipped by 4 bases and J by 4 bases, with 10 bases between them. CDR3 nucleotide sequence: TGTGCCAGCAGCTACAGGGAGCTCACTGAAGCTTTCTTT. Its translation: CASSYRELTEAFF.